A selection of T cell receptor beta chains follows, all from one sample in a study of T cell responses to AZD1222 COVID-19 vaccine. Only in-frame clones appear in the TCRdb table, and some are missing; sequencing was by immunoSEQ multiplex PCR. The sample has approximately 190,000 clones; roughly nine tenths are singletons. Specimen: peripheral blood, collected 28 days after the second dose of the MenACWY control vaccine. Receptors originate from an adult who received the MenACWY meningococcal vaccine as a control. The CDR3 runs from the conserved cysteine through the conserved F or W. D genes are given only for firm matches. A clone size is listed for some rows: how often the clone was seen (once, few, many), or a class if it is expanded.

NA	TRBV7-8	TRBJ2-3	NA	TGTGCCAGCAGCCCCTGGCCCGAGGGTGGTTCAGATACGCAGTATTTT	CASSPWPEGGSDTQYF
NA	TRBV28	TRBJ2-3	NA	TGTGCCAGCAGTTTAGGGGGCGTATGGGACCCCATTGGGACAGATACGCAGTATTTT	CASSLGGVWDPIGTDTQYF
NA	TRBV19	TRBJ2-3	TRBD1	TGTGCCAGTATGGGACAGACTAGCACAGATACGCAGTATTTT	CASMGQTSTDTQYF
NA	TRBV19	TRBJ2-1	NA	TGTGCCAGTAGTATGCGCAATGAGCAGTTCTTC	CASSMRNEQFF
NA	TRBV6-5	TRBJ1-3	NA	TGTGCCAGCGGAAGGACTGGAAACACCATATATTTT	CASGRTGNTIYF
NA	TRBV27	TRBJ2-7	NA	TGTGCCAGCAGTTTAACCACCGTTAGTCCCTACGAGCAGTACTTC	CASSLTTVSPYEQYF
NA	TRBV9	TRBJ2-2	NA	TGTGCCAGCAGCGTAGCCCCGAGTGTGTGGGAGAACACCGGGGAGCTGTTTTTT	CASSVAPSVWENTGELFF
NA	TRBV24-1	TRBJ1-1	NA	TGTGCCACCAGTGAACCCAGACAAATGAACACTGAAGCTTTCTTT	CATSEPRQMNTEAFF
once	TRBV19	TRBJ2-7	NA	TGTGCCAGTAGTATAAAGGGCTACGAGCAGTACTTC	CASSIKGYEQYF
NA	TRBV28	TRBJ1-4	NA	TGTGCCAGCAGTGGGGGGGCAACTAATGAAAAACTGTTTTTT	CASSGGATNEKLFF
once	TRBV28	TRBJ1-2	NA	TGTGCCAGCAATAGCGGAGAAAAGGGCTACACCTTC	CASNSGEKGYTF
NA	TRBV7-9	TRBJ2-1	NA	TGTGCCAGCAGCTTAGCCCGCGGAGCCTACAATGAGCAGTTCTTC	CASSLARGAYNEQFF
NA	TRBV5-1	TRBJ1-1	NA	TGCGCCAGCAGCTTGGCCGGGAGGTCTGAAGCTTTCTTT	CASSLAGRSEAFF
NA	TRBV5-1	TRBJ2-1	TRBD2	TGCGCCAGCAGCTTGGCGCTAGCGGGAGGCTCTGAGCAGTTCTTC	CASSLALAGGSEQFF
NA	TRBV30	TRBJ1-1	NA	TGTGCCTCGGACGGGAAAAACACTGAAGCTTTCTTT	CASDGKNTEAFF
once	TRBV9	TRBJ1-2	NA	TGTGCCAGCAGCGTACAGGGCGGCTATGGCTACACCTTC	CASSVQGGYGYTF
NA	TRBV11-3	TRBJ2-2	NA	TGTGCCAGCAGCCCCGGACTGACCGGGGAGCTGTTTTTT	CASSPGLTGELFF
NA	TRBV4-3	TRBJ1-1	NA	TGCGCCAGCAGCCAAACGGGCTCGGGGACTGAAGCTTTCTTT	CASSQTGSGTEAFF
NA	TRBV4-1	TRBJ2-2	TRBD1	TGCGCCAGCAGCCAAACCGGGACAGGGACAGGGGAGCTGTTTTTT	CASSQTGTGTGELFF
NA	TRBV27	TRBJ2-1	TRBD1	TGTGCCAGCAGAATCGACAGGGGGAGCAATGAGCAGTTCTTC	CASRIDRGSNEQFF
NA	TRBV6-1	TRBJ1-4	NA	TGTGCCAGCAGTGAAGCGGGGGACCTGGAAGGAGGTGAAAAACTGTTTTTT	CASSEAGDLEGGEKLFF
NA	TRBV5-1	TRBJ2-2	NA	TGCGCCAGCAGCGAGAGGAGCGGCACCGGGGAGCTGTTTTTT	CASSERSGTGELFF
NA	TRBV30	TRBJ1-6	TRBD1	TGTGCCTGGAGTAAGATGATAACAGGGGGATCACCCCTCCACTTT	CAWSKMITGGSPLHF
NA	TRBV5-1	TRBJ2-5	NA	TGCGCCAGCAGCTTAAGTAGGGGGATAGGGGAGACCCAGTACTTC	CASSLSRGIGETQYF
NA	TRBV7-8	TRBJ2-6	NA	TGTGCCAGCAGCTTACGGATTGGGACTGGGGCCAACGTCCTGACTTTC	CASSLRIGTGANVLTF
NA	TRBV9	TRBJ2-1	TRBD1	TGTGCCAGCAGCGAACAGGGGGAGAGGAATGAGCAGTTCTTC	CASSEQGERNEQFF
NA	TRBV2	TRBJ1-4	TRBD1	TGTGCCAGCACGCTAACCCAGGGGGGGAGAGAAAAACTGTTTTTT	CASTLTQGGREKLFF
NA	TRBV24-1	TRBJ1-2	TRBD1	TGTGCCACCAGTGGGGGACAGGGCTATGGCTACACCTTC	CATSGGQGYGYTF
NA	TRBV7-2	TRBJ1-6	NA	TGTGCCAGCAACTTAAGACAGACCTATAATTCACCCCTCCACTTT	CASNLRQTYNSPLHF
NA	TRBV7-7	TRBJ2-7	NA	TGTGCTAGCAGCCGTCTACCAGTAGGCGAGCAGTACTTC	CASSRLPVGEQYF
NA	TRBV28	TRBJ1-5	NA	TGTGCCAGCAGTTCATCCGAAAGGGGCAATCAGCCCCAGCATTTT	CASSSSERGNQPQHF
NA	TRBV4-2	TRBJ2-1	TRBD2	TGTGCCAGCAGCCAGCCCGGGACTAAGAATGAGCAGTTCTTC	CASSQPGTKNEQFF
once	TRBV19	TRBJ2-7	NA	TGTGCCATCCCCCGGGAGAAGATTTCCTACGAGCAGTACTTC	CAIPREKISYEQYF
NA	TRBV19	TRBJ1-1	NA	TGTGCCAGTAGTATAACCAGGGGCGGCACTGAAGCTTTCTTT	CASSITRGGTEAFF
NA	TRBV7-2	TRBJ2-2	TRBD2	TGTGCCAGCAGCCGTAGCGGGAGTAGAGGGGAGCTGTTTTTT	CASSRSGSRGELFF
NA	TRBV10-1	TRBJ1-1	TRBD1	TGCGCCAGCAGGGGGACAGTCGGCGAGGGGCCGAACACTGAAGCTTTCTTT	CASRGTVGEGPNTEAFF
NA	TRBV6-5	TRBJ1-2	NA	TGTGCCAGCAGGGAGGAGATAGCCTATGGCTACACCTTC	CASREEIAYGYTF
NA	TRBV7-2	TRBJ1-5	NA	TGTGCCAGCAGCTTAGCTCCATCTGCGGATCAGCCCCAGCATTTT	CASSLAPSADQPQHF
NA	TRBV5-1	TRBJ2-1	TRBD2	TGCGCCAGCAGCCGAACTAGCGGGACTTACAATGAGCAGTTCTTC	CASSRTSGTYNEQFF
NA	TRBV19	TRBJ1-2	NA	TGTGCCAGTAGTATACCCGCGGAGAGGGGTGGCTACACCTTC	CASSIPAERGGYTF
NA	TRBV28	TRBJ1-2	NA	TGTGCCAGCAGCCGGGTTAACTATGGCTACACCTTC	CASSRVNYGYTF
once	TRBV30	TRBJ1-1	TRBD1	TGTGCCGCAGGGGGGGCCCTTGAAGCTTTCTTT	CAAGGALEAFF
NA	TRBV7-3	TRBJ2-7	NA	TGTGCCAGCAGCCGAGACAGGCGGTACGAGCAGTACTTC	CASSRDRRYEQYF
NA	TRBV19	TRBJ1-3	NA	TGTGCCAGTAGTAGCCCGCGAGAGACACTTGGAAACACCATATATTTT	CASSSPRETLGNTIYF
NA	TRBV29-1	TRBJ2-7	TRBD1	TGCAGCGTTGCCGTCCTAGGGACAGGGACCTACGAGCAGTACTTC	CSVAVLGTGTYEQYF
NA	TRBV7-3	TRBJ2-1	NA	TGTGCCAGCAGCCCTGGGGGGAACCCTCCCAATGAGCAGTTCTTC	CASSPGGNPPNEQFF
NA	TRBV9	TRBJ1-6	NA	TGTGCCAGCAGCGTAGACCAGAGGGGTGATTCACCCCTCCACTTT	CASSVDQRGDSPLHF
NA	TRBV3-1/TRBV3-2	TRBJ2-1	TRBD1	TGTGCCAGCAGCCCCAGGGGGCGCCCCTACAATGAGCAGTTCTTC	CASSPRGRPYNEQFF
NA	TRBV11-2	TRBJ1-3	NA	TGTGCCAGCAGCTTAGATAGGGGCACTGGAAACACCATATATTTT	CASSLDRGTGNTIYF
NA	TRBV19	TRBJ1-4	NA	TGTGCCAGTAGTATACTGCGGCCGGATGAAAAACTGTTTTTT	CASSILRPDEKLFF
NA	TRBV25-1	TRBJ1-6	NA	TGTGCCAGCAGTGAAGGTGTTGGTTCACCCCTCCACTTT	CASSEGVGSPLHF
NA	TRBV10-3	TRBJ1-2	NA	TGTGCCATCAGTGAGCGGGGGTTCGGCTACACCTTC	CAISERGFGYTF
NA	TRBV6-6	TRBJ1-2	NA	TGTGCCAGCAGTTACTCGGAGGGCAGTCTAGTCTTC	CASSYSEGSLVF
NA	TRBV7-9	TRBJ2-7	NA	TGTGCCAGCAGGTCCCCAGGATTGGACGAGCAGTACTTC	CASRSPGLDEQYF
NA	TRBV18	TRBJ1-3	NA	TGTGCCAGCTCGCTGGACGCTAGCTCTGGAAACACCATATATTTT	CASSLDASSGNTIYF
NA	TRBV3-1/TRBV3-2	TRBJ2-1	NA	TGTGCCAGCAGCCTCGAAGCTCTCTCCTACAATGAGCAGTTCTTC	CASSLEALSYNEQFF
NA	TRBV28	TRBJ1-6	NA	TGTGCCAGCAGTTTAATCGGGGTCCATAATTCACCCCTCCACTTT	CASSLIGVHNSPLHF
NA	TRBV12-3/TRBV12-4	TRBJ1-1	NA	TGTGCCAGCAGTGCCGCGGCAAACACTGAAGCTTTCTTT	CASSAAANTEAFF
few	TRBV9	TRBJ1-3	NA	TGTGCCAGCAGCGTAGGGGACGGAAACACCATATATTTT	CASSVGDGNTIYF
few	TRBV27	TRBJ1-6	NA	TGTGCCAGCAGTTCCCGTGGGGGGGCTAATTCACCCCTCCACTTT	CASSSRGGANSPLHF